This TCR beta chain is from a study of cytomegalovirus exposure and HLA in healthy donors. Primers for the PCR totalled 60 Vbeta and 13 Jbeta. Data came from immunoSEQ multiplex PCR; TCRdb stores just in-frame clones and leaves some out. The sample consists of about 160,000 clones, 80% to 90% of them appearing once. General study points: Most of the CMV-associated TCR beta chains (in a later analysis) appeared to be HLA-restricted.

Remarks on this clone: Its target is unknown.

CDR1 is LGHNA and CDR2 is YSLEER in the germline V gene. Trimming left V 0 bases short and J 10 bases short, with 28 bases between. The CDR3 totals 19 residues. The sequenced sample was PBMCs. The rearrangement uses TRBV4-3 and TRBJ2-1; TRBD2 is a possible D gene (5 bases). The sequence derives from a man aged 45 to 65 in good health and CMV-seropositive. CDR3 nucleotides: TGCGCCAGCAGCCAAGAGGTGGGTAGATCACTAGTGCTCATCCGCGAGCAGTTCTTC. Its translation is CASSQEVGRSLVLIREQFF.